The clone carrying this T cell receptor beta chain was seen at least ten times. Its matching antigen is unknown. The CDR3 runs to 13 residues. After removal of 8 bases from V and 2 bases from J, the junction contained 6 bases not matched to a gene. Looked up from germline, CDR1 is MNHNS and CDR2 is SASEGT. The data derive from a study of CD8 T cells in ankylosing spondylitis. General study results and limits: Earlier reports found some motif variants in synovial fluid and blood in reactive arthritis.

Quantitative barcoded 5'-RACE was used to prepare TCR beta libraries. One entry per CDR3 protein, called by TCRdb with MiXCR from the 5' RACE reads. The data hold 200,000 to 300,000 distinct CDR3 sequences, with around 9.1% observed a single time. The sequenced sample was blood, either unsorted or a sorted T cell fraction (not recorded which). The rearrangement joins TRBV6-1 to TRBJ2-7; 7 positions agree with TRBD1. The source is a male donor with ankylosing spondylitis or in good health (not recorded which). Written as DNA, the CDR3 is TGTGCCAGCCTAGGGGACAGCACCTACGAGCAGTACTTC. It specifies CASLGDSTYEQYF.